This T cell receptor beta chain derives from a study of glioma-infiltrating T cells after dendritic cell vaccination. Study background: Three intradermal dendritic cell vaccine injections were given every two weeks.

TCRdb keeps only in-frame clones here, not all; method: immunoSEQ multiplex PCR. The profile shows tens of thousands of clones, about 85% of them singletons. Study results and limitations: Estimated pretreatment TIL content predicted outcome after dendritic cell vaccination.

This CDR3 spans 16 amino acids. Trimming took off 2 bases at V and 3 bases at J, with 16 bases between the two ends. The germline gives CDR1 SGHTA, CDR2 FQGNSA. Before vaccination, two weeks after the third vaccination, and at progression, PBMC were collected. This clone was seen a handful of times. The target antigen is unknown. The material was blood, obtained before dendritic cell vaccination. V and J are TRBV7-2 and TRBJ1-1; a possible D gene is TRBD1 (6 bases). This clonotype was sampled from a human donor with glioblastoma. The CDR3 sequence: CASSLRWGQVDTEAFF. The CDR3 region has the DNA TGTGCCAGCAGCTTACGCTGGGGGCAGGTGGACACTGAAGCTTTCTTT.